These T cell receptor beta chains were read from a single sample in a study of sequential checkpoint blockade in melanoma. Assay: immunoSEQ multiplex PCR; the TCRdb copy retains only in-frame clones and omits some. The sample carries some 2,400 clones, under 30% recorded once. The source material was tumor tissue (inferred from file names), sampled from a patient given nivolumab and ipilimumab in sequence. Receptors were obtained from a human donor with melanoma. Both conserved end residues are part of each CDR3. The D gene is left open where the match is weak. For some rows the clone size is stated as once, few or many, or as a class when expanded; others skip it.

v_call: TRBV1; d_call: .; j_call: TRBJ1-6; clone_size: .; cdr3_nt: TGCGCCAGCAGCCAGGGACAGGGGGCCGGTTCACCCCTCCACTTT; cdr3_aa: CASSQGQGAGSPLHF
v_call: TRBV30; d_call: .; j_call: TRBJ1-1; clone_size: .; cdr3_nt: TGTGCCTGGAGCGTCGGAGAGAACACTGAAGCTTTCTTT; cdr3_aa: CAWSVGENTEAFF
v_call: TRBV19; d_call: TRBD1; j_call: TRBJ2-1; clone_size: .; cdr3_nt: TGTGCCAGTAGTATCGAACAGGGGTGGCCCTACAATGAGCAGTTCTTC; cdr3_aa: CASSIEQGWPYNEQFF
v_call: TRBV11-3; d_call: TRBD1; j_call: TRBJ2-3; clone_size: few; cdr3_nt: TGTGCCAGCAGCTTCCAGACAGGGGTAGATACGCAGTATTTT; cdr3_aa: CASSFQTGVDTQYF
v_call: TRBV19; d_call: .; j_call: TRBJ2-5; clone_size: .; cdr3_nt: TGTGCCAGTAGTCGCGAGACTCAAGAGACCCAGTACTTC; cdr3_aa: CASSRETQETQYF
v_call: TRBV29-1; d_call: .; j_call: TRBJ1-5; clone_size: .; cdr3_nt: TGCAGCGTCGTCGACAGGTTCGGTCAGCCCCAGCATTTT; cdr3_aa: CSVVDRFGQPQHF
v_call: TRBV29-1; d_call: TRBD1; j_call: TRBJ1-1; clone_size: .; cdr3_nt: TGCAGCGTCTGGACAGGTATGAACACTGAAGCTTTCTTT; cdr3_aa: CSVWTGMNTEAFF
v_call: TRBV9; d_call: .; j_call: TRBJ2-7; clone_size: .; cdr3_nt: TGTGCCAGCAGCCCCCGAGGGTCTGGAGCAGCCTACGAGCAGTACTTC; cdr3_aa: CASSPRGSGAAYEQYF
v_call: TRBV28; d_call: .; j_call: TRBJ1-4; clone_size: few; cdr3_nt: TGTGCCAGCAGCCCGGGTTCACGCCTGGTCGGAGATGAAAAACTGTTTTTT; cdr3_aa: CASSPGSRLVGDEKLFF
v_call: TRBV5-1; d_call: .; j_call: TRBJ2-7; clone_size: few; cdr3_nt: TGCGCCAGCAGCTTGGAGTCAGGGAGCTCCTACGAGCAGTACTTC; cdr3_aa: CASSLESGSSYEQYF
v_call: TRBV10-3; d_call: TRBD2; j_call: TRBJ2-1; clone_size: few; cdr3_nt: TGTGCCATCAGTGAGTCCGCGGGGGGTTCCTACAATGAGCAGTTCTTC; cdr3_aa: CAISESAGGSYNEQFF
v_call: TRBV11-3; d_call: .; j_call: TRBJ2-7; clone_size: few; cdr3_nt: TGTGCCAGCAGCTTAGAGCCAGGGAGCTCCTACGAGCAGTACTTC; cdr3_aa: CASSLEPGSSYEQYF
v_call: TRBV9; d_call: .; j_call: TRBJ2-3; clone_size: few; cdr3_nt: TGTGCCAGCAGCGCGGATGCCTCGAAACTGCCAGATACGCAGTATTTT; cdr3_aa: CASSADASKLPDTQYF
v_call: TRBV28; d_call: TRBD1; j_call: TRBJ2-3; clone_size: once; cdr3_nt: TGTGCCAGCACCAGGGACAGCCACCCTAGCACAGATACGCAGTATTTT; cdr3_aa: CASTRDSHPSTDTQYF
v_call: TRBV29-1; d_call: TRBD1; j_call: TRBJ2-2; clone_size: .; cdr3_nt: TGCAGCGTTGGACAGGGTCACGGGGAGCTGTTTTTT; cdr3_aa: CSVGQGHGELFF
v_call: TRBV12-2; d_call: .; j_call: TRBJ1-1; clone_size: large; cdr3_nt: TGTGCCGGACCACCGAAGGGCTGGGACAGCTCGAACACTGAAGCTTTCTTT; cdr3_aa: CAGPPKGWDSSNTEAFF
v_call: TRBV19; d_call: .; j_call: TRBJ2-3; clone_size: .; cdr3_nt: TGTGCCAGTACCTCTCCTTTTTCTAGCACAGATACGCAGTATTTT; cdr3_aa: CASTSPFSSTDTQYF
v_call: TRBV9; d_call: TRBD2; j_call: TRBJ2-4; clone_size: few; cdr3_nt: TGTGCCAGCAGTGAAGAAAGTAGCGGGGCCAAAAACATTCAGTACTTC; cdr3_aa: CASSEESSGAKNIQYF
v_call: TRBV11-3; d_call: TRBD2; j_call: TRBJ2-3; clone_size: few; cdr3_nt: TGTGCCAGCAGCTTGGCGGGGGGCACAGATACGCAGTATTTT; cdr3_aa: CASSLAGGTDTQYF
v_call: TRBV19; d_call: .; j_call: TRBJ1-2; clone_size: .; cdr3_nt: TGTGCCAGTAGTATGGTGGGGGACGGGAACTATGGCTACACCTTC; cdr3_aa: CASSMVGDGNYGYTF
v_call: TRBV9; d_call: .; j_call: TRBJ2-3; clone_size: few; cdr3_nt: TGTGCCAGCAGCCTACAGCCTGCAGATACGCAGTATTTT; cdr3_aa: CASSLQPADTQYF
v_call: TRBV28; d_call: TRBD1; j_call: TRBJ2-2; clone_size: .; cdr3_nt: TGTGCCAGCAGTTCCAAGACAGGGGCGAGCACCGGGGAGCTGTTTTTT; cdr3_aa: CASSSKTGASTGELFF
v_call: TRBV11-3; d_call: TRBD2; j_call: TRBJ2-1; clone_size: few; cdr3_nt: TGTGCCAGCAGCTGGACGTCAGGAGGCGGGGGGGTCTATGAGCAGTTCTTC; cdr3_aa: CASSWTSGGGGVYEQFF
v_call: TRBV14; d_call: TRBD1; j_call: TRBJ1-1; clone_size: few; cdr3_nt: TGTGCCAGCAGCGACAGGGGCGGGAACACTGAAGCTTTCTTT; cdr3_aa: CASSDRGGNTEAFF
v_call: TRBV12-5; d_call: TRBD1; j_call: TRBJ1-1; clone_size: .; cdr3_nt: TGTGCCAGCGAATCCCAGGGGGCCATCACTGAAGCTTTCTTT; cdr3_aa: CASESQGAITEAFF
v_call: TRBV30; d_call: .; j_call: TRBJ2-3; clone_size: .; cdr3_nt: TGTGCCTGGAGTTTCACCCGGGGGACGGATACGCAGTATTTT; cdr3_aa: CAWSFTRGTDTQYF
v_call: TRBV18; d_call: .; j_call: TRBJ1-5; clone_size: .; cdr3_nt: TGTGCCAGCTCTCTCGGAGTGGAGGGCAATCAGCCCCAGCATTTT; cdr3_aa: CASSLGVEGNQPQHF